A selection of T cell receptor beta chains follows, all from one sample in a study of blood T cell repertoires in COVID-19. Method: immunoSEQ multiplex PCR; TCRdb's copy keeps in-frame clones and lacks some. This sample has a few hundred thousand clones, with about four fifths found just once. The sequenced sample was peripheral blood. Every receptor here comes from a man between 45 and 60 years old with active or convalescent COVID-19. The conserved cysteine and the conserved F or W are not part of the CDR3 here. The order of the fields is CDR3 protein, D gene, J gene, V gene. D genes are given only for firm matches.

CDR3 protein: ASSLSRQMNTEAF
D gene: -
J gene: TRBJ1-1
V gene: TRBV7-3

CDR3 protein: ASSLPTQREEQF
D gene: -
J gene: TRBJ2-1
V gene: TRBV27

CDR3 protein: ASTPGSGYT
D gene: -
J gene: TRBJ1-2
V gene: TRBV2

CDR3 protein: ASSQSAGRRETQY
D gene: -
J gene: TRBJ2-5
V gene: TRBV23-1

CDR3 protein: ASSKGVNTEAF
D gene: -
J gene: TRBJ1-1
V gene: TRBV19

CDR3 protein: ASSLSLAGGKETQY
D gene: TRBD2
J gene: TRBJ2-5
V gene: TRBV7-2

CDR3 protein: ASRTGTAGNQPQH
D gene: TRBD1
J gene: TRBJ1-5
V gene: TRBV2

CDR3 protein: AISPGQGVGTQY
D gene: TRBD1
J gene: TRBJ2-5
V gene: TRBV10-3

CDR3 protein: ASSLQGALDYGYT
D gene: TRBD1
J gene: TRBJ1-2
V gene: TRBV9

CDR3 protein: ASSQVAYEQY
D gene: -
J gene: TRBJ2-7
V gene: TRBV3-1/TRBV3-2

CDR3 protein: ASTLGGSQETQY
D gene: -
J gene: TRBJ2-5
V gene: TRBV9

CDR3 protein: ASSLDMNTEAF
D gene: -
J gene: TRBJ1-1
V gene: TRBV7-9

CDR3 protein: SVGIRQVANEKLF
D gene: -
J gene: TRBJ1-4
V gene: TRBV29-1

CDR3 protein: ASTQGETNEKLF
D gene: TRBD1
J gene: TRBJ1-4
V gene: TRBV10-3

CDR3 protein: ASSLIQGPPAGVEAF
D gene: -
J gene: TRBJ1-1
V gene: TRBV7-9

CDR3 protein: ASSSGTSVGNEQF
D gene: TRBD2
J gene: TRBJ2-1
V gene: TRBV28

CDR3 protein: ASSAALGQGGLYEQY
D gene: TRBD1
J gene: TRBJ2-7
V gene: TRBV6-1

CDR3 protein: ATQRAGGPMEQF
D gene: TRBD2
J gene: TRBJ2-1
V gene: TRBV10-3

CDR3 protein: ASSPPLGLAGEETQY
D gene: TRBD2
J gene: TRBJ2-5
V gene: TRBV7-2

CDR3 protein: ASSLHRGSSYNEQF
D gene: TRBD1
J gene: TRBJ2-1
V gene: TRBV5-6

CDR3 protein: ASSTGQPVLYGYT
D gene: TRBD1
J gene: TRBJ1-2
V gene: TRBV19

CDR3 protein: AWFVTAGGYT
D gene: -
J gene: TRBJ1-2
V gene: TRBV30

CDR3 protein: ASSPLRHGGEKLF
D gene: -
J gene: TRBJ1-4
V gene: TRBV18

CDR3 protein: ASSSLAGGGESYEQY
D gene: TRBD2
J gene: TRBJ2-7
V gene: TRBV18

CDR3 protein: ARSLVPGGFYEQF
D gene: TRBD2
J gene: TRBJ2-1
V gene: TRBV5-3

CDR3 protein: ASSIGIPNTEAF
D gene: -
J gene: TRBJ1-1
V gene: TRBV19

CDR3 protein: ASSLYRGRASKF
D gene: -
J gene: TRBJ2-1
V gene: TRBV5-8

CDR3 protein: ASSNTSANTDTQY
D gene: -
J gene: TRBJ2-3
V gene: TRBV21-1

CDR3 protein: ASRQLGESGANVLT
D gene: -
J gene: TRBJ2-6
V gene: TRBV6-6

CDR3 protein: ASSQTSGGNTQY
D gene: TRBD2
J gene: TRBJ2-3
V gene: TRBV18

CDR3 protein: ASSPLPVAGGRHTQY
D gene: TRBD2
J gene: TRBJ2-3
V gene: TRBV6-4

CDR3 protein: ASSQLASYEQY
D gene: -
J gene: TRBJ2-7
V gene: TRBV3-1/TRBV3-2

CDR3 protein: ASRAAIYNEQF
D gene: -
J gene: TRBJ2-1
V gene: TRBV19

CDR3 protein: ASSSDLKGQPQH
D gene: -
J gene: TRBJ1-5
V gene: TRBV27

CDR3 protein: ASSVRGLNEKLF
D gene: TRBD1
J gene: TRBJ1-4
V gene: TRBV19

CDR3 protein: ASSGRRGGLNEQF
D gene: TRBD2
J gene: TRBJ2-1
V gene: TRBV7-2

CDR3 protein: ASSVGQGRETQY
D gene: TRBD1
J gene: TRBJ2-5
V gene: TRBV9

CDR3 protein: ASSQFLGQEQY
D gene: -
J gene: TRBJ2-7
V gene: TRBV18

CDR3 protein: ASSLGGTFNYGYT
D gene: -
J gene: TRBJ1-2
V gene: TRBV28

CDR3 protein: AAVGMAGFVSYEQY
D gene: -
J gene: TRBJ2-7
V gene: TRBV30

CDR3 protein: ASSLAGGNLYEQY
D gene: TRBD2
J gene: TRBJ2-7
V gene: TRBV5-1